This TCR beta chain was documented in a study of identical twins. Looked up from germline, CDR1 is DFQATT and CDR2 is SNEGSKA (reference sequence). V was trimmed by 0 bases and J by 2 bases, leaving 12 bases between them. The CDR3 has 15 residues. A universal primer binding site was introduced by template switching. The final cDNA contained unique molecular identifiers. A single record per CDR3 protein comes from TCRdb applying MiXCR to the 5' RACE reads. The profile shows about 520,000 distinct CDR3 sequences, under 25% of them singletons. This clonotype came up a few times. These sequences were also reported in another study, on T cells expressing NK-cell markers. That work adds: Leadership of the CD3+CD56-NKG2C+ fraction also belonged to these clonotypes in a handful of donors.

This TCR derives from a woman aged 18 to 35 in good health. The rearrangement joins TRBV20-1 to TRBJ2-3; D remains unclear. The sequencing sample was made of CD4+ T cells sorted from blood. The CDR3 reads CSAREARKYTDTQYF. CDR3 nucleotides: TGCAGTGCTAGAGAAGCGAGGAAGTACACAGATACGCAGTATTTT.